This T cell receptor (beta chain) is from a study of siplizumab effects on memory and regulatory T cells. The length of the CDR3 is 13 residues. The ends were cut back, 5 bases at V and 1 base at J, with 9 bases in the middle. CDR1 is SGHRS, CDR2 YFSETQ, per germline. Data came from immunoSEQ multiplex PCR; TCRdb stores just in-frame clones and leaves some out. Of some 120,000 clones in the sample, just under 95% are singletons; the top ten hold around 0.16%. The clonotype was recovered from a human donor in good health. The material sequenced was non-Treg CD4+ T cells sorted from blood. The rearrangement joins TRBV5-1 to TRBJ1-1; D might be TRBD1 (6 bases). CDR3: CASRPQGNTEAFF. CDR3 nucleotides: TGCGCCAGCAGACCACAGGGGAACACTGAAGCTTTCTTT.